This TCR beta chain was retrieved from a study of response to subunit inactivated influenza vaccine. Notes on the study in general: The authors suggested that few new T cells are recruited per seasonal influenza vaccination.

CDR1 is SGDLS, CDR2 YYNGEE, per germline. The ends were cut back, 3 bases at V and 7 bases at J, with 12 bases in the middle. The CDR3 extends over 13 amino acids. In the case of this clonotype: As yet, its antigen is unknown.

Via MiXCR, TCRdb re-called the RT-PCR reads, giving one row per CDR3 protein. The table records around 480,000 distinct CDR3 sequences, about 15% of them present only once. This clonotype was obtained from a man aged 50-75 years who received an inactivated influenza vaccine. The sample consisted of CD4+ T cells sorted from PBMCs, taken about 23 months after vaccination. This chain uses TRBV9 with TRBJ2-3; D is undetermined. This CDR3 is CASSADTTNTQYF. CDR3 sequence (DNA): TGTGCCAGCAGCGCTGACACCACGAATACGCAGTATTTT. The complete variable domain, with remaining parts taken from reference TRBV9 and TRBJ2-3, reads DSGVTQTPKHLITATGQRVTLRCSPRSGDLSVYWYQQSLDQGLQFLIQYYNGEERAKGNILERFSAQQFPDLHSELNLSSLELGDSALYFCASSADTTNTQYFGPGTRLTVL.